Detailed here is one T cell receptor (beta chain). The table came from immunoSEQ multiplex PCR; TCRdb's copy has only in-frame clones and leaves some out. The sample carries about 40,000 clones, more than 90% recorded once. This record belongs to a study of tissue T cells after allogeneic stem cell transplantation. CDR3 length: 14 amino acids. V lost 3 bases to trimming and J lost 6 bases; unmatched junction nucleotides: 7. The germline V gene has CDR1 SGHNT and CDR2 YYREEE (reference sequence). Sequences were derived from blood, sampled before transplantation. The rearrangement links TRBV5-4 to TRBJ2-7; 9 bases align to TRBD2. The TCR was taken from a woman aged 35-75 years who later had graft-versus-host disease after an allogeneic stem cell transplant. This CDR3 is CASSSGTSIAEQYF. The CDR3 DNA reads TGTGCCAGCAGCTCAGGGACTAGCATAGCCGAGCAGTACTTC.